The clone carrying this TCR beta chain came up a few times. What it binds is not known. This sample's TCRbeta library carried unique molecular identifier barcodes. Each CDR3 protein is one row after TCRdb ran MiXCR on the PCR reads. The sample carries around 700,000 distinct CDR3 sequences, around 13% recorded once. This specimen comes from a study of T-cell reconstitution after alpha-beta-depleted transplantation in children. Germline-derived CDR1 and CDR2 are SGHVS and FNYEAQ. The V and J ends lost 2 bases and 5 bases respectively, with 7 bases between them. The CDR3 runs 13 residues. Study-wide findings and caveats: Newly generated T cells supplied most T-cell counts and diversity one year post-transplant. Some patients' high day-60 TCRbeta diversity was traced to surviving recipient T cells and thymic progenitors.

Sequencing was performed on PBMCs, taken before TCRalphabeta/CD19-depleted stem cell transplant. The chain has TRBV7-6 and TRBJ1-5; D not certain. The clonotype comes from a girl aged 2 to 9 with congenital amegakaryocytic thrombocytopenia, due to receive a stem cell transplant. The CDR3 loop reads CASSLPGHQPQHF. The CDR3 DNA sequence: TGTGCCAGCAGCTTACCTGGGCATCAGCCCCAGCATTTT.